The next 5 T cell receptor beta chains were all read from a single sample in a study of cytomegalovirus exposure and HLA in healthy donors (TCRdb year 2017). The library was made by the immunoSEQ multiplex PCR assay. For the multiplex PCR, a mixture combining 60 forward primers for TCR Vbeta segments and 13 reverse primers for TCR Jbeta segments was used. Entries here come from immuneACCESS through TCRdb and include only in-frame sequences with V and J called. Some clones fail to appear in such tables; in the studies checked, an unresolved V gene covers under half of the shortfall, and the cause of the remainder is unknown. The sample table contains 100,000 to 150,000 clones; only one count was recorded for around four fifths of them. The ten largest make up around 28% of the sample. Sequencing input: PBMCs. The receptors here all came from a man between 60 and 70 years old in good health and CMV-seropositive.

About this clone: Compared with germline, one end of the junction differs, possibly owing to a read error. The chain joins TRBV6-5 to TRBJ1-1, with D uncertain. The germline V gene encodes CDR1 MNHEY and CDR2 SVGAGI. The CDR3 spans 11 residues. As DNA, the CDR3 is TGTGCCAGCAGTCACTCAGAGGGAGCTTTCTTT. This gives the protein CASSHSEGAFF.

V usage is TRBV5-1 and J usage is TRBJ2-2, with 9 bases fitting TRBD1. Per the germline V gene, CDR1 is SGHRS and CDR2 is YFSETQ. Trimming cost V 2 bases and J 4 bases; bases outside gene matches: 12. This CDR3 spans 18 amino acids. The CDR3 sequence: CASSFGGATGGSTGELFF. As DNA, the CDR3 is TGCGCCAGCAGCTTTGGGGGGGCCACAGGGGGCTCCACCGGGGAGCTGTTTTTT.

This chain links TRBV5-6 with TRBJ1-1; TRBD1 agrees at 11 bases. The V gene's germline CDR1 is SGHDT and CDR2 YYEEEE. Trimming removed 3 bases from V and 10 bases from J; junction bases left unmatched: 8. This CDR3 has 14 amino acids. The CDR3: CASSWGQGVEGAFF. Written as DNA, the CDR3 is TGTGCCAGCAGCTGGGGACAGGGGGTTGAAGGAGCTTTCTTT.

This chain uses TRBV5-1 with TRBJ2-7; TRBD1 aligns across 11 bases. V was pared by 5 bases and J by 5 bases, with 6 bases of the junction left unmatched. Germline V gives CDR1 SGHRS, CDR2 YFSETQ. The length of the CDR3 is 14 residues. CDR3 protein: CASSAGQGGNEQYF. The CDR3 nucleotides are TGCGCCAGCAGTGCGGGACAGGGGGGGAACGAGCAGTACTTC.

The chain is built from TRBV27 and TRBJ1-5; TRBD1 is a possible D gene (6 bases). From germline, CDR1 is MNHEY and CDR2 SMNVEV (reference sequence). The CDR3 has 16 amino acids. Trimming removed 6 bases from V and 6 bases from J, with 21 bases in between. CDR3 sequence: CASSPLKWGPAQPQHF. The CDR3 DNA is TGTGCCAGCAGCCCCCTAAAATGGGGGCCTGCTCAGCCCCAGCATTTT.